This T cell receptor beta chain came from a study of cytomegalovirus exposure and HLA in healthy donors. V was trimmed by 4 bases and J by 6 bases, leaving 15 bases between them. Germline V lookup: CDR1 GTSNPN, CDR2 SVGIG (reference sequence). The CDR3 is 14 residues long. With 60 Vbeta and 13 Jbeta primers, the PCR was carried out. Method: immunoSEQ multiplex PCR; TCRdb's copy keeps in-frame clones and lacks some. This sample has some 140,000 clones, with around 85% found just once. This clone turned up a few times. The gene calls are TRBV30 and TRBJ1-4, with D maybe TRBD1 (6 bases). Input material: PBMCs. This TCR derives from a woman aged 45-65 years in good health and CMV-seropositive. The CDR3, as DNA: TGTGCCTGGAAATTTCAGGGGCGGGATGAAAAACTGTTTTTT. Protein sequence: CAWKFQGRDEKLFF.